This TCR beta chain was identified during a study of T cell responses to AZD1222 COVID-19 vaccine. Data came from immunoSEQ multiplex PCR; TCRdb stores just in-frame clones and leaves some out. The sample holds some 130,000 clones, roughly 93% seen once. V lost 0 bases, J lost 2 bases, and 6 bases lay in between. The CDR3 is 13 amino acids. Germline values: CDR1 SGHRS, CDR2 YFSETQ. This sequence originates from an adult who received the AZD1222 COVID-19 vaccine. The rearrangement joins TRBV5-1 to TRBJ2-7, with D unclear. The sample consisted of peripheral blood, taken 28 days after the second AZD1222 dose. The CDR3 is CASSLVDPYEQYF. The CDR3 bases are TGCGCCAGCAGCTTGGTCGACCCCTACGAGCAGTACTTC.